Described below is a single T cell receptor (beta chain) sequence and its context. The antigen remains unidentified. Clones were read by immunoSEQ multiplex PCR, and TCRdb kept only the in-frame ones, dropping some. The sample lists about 77,000 clones; about 90% were seen once. The data are from a study of OX40 agonist ivuxolimab in advanced cancers. Study as a whole: The dose-escalation cohort was approximately 85% male, with a mean age of 60 years, ranging about 20 to 79.

The CDR3 loop spans 14 amino acids. Deletions cut 0 bases from V and 4 bases from J, with 13 bases between. CDR1 is GTSNPN and CDR2 is SVGIG in the germline V gene (reference sequence). Overall study results and limits: Relative to CD4+ cells, CD8+ T cells on average had more expanded clones. Some of the lowest clonal expansion was seen in partial responders at 0.1-3.0 mg/kg.

This chain joins TRBV30 and TRBJ2-7; a weak D match, TRBD2 (6 bases). The specimen was CD4+ or CD8+ T cells sorted from blood, collected in a trial of the OX40 agonist ivuxolimab. The sequence was obtained from an adult with an advanced solid tumor such as melanoma, head and neck, liver or kidney cancer. The CDR3 is CAWSVGTVSYEQYF. As DNA, the CDR3 is TGTGCCTGGAGTGTAGGGACTGTTTCTTACGAGCAGTACTTC. Filled out from reference TRBV30 and TRBJ2-7, the complete variable domain reads SQTIHQWPATLVQPVGSPLSLECTVEGTSNPNLYWYRQAAGRGLQLLFYSVGIGQISSEVPQNLSASRPQDRQFILSSKKLLLSDSGFYLCAWSVGTVSYEQYFGPGTRLTVT.